Shown below are 18 T cell receptor beta chains from a single sample sequenced in a study of control samples from healthy donors and cancer patients. Produced via immunoSEQ multiplex PCR; TCRdb's table is partial and in-frame only. Of 100,000 or so clones listed, 80% to 90% are singletons. The sequencing input was blood. All receptors derive from a woman aged 45-65 years in good health.

V usage is TRBV28 and J usage is TRBJ2-5, with a weak D call TRBD1 (6 bases). The V gene's germline CDR1 is MDHEN and CDR2 SYDVKM. The CDR3 runs 15 residues. V was cut by 6 bases and J by 2 bases, with 16 bases left in between. CDR3 loop: CASSPAATGQETQYF. CDR3 coding DNA: TGTGCCAGCAGCCCGGCTGCGACAGGTCAAGAGACCCAGTACTTC. The variable domain in full, with the rest retrieved from reference TRBV28 and TRBJ2-5, is DVKVTQSSRYLVKRTGEKVFLECVQDMDHENMFWYRQDPGLGLRLIYFSYDVKMKEKGDIPEGYSVSREKKERFSLILESASTNQTSMYLCASSPAATGQETQYFGPGTRLLVL.

The rearrangement links TRBV5-4 to TRBJ2-7, with D uncertain. Germline values: CDR1 SGHNT, CDR2 YYREEE (reference sequence). V lost 6 bases, J lost 3 bases, and 10 bases lay in between. The CDR3 sequence is 12 residues long. CDR3 nucleotide sequence: TGTGCCAGCACCAGATCGGGCTACGAGCAGTACTTC. Its protein product is CASTRSGYEQYF.

V usage is TRBV12-3 or TRBV12-4 and J usage is TRBJ1-1, with 7 bases fitting TRBD1. The CDR3 has 12 residues. Trimming cost V 6 bases and J 6 bases; bases outside gene matches: 4. Written as DNA, the CDR3 is TGTGCCAGCAGCTCCAGGGGGTCTGAAGCTTTCTTT. Amino acids: CASSSRGSEAFF.

CDR3 nucleotide sequence: TGCGCCAGCAGCCAACTCGTAGCGGGAGCAGACACCGGGGAGCTGTTTTTT. Translating it yields CASSQLVAGADTGELFF. V gene TRBV4-1 combines with J gene TRBJ2-2, with 9 positions matching TRBD2. The germline gives CDR1 MGHRA, CDR2 YSYEKL. CDR3 length: 17 amino acids. The V gene end was trimmed by 2 bases and the J gene end by 3 bases; junction bases not matched to a gene: 7.

The chain uses TRBV5-1 and TRBJ1-1; TRBD1 might be the D (6 bases). Trimming shortened V by 0 bases and J by 3 bases, and 12 bases separated the two germline ends. The length of the CDR3 is 15 residues. CDR1 is SGHRS, CDR2 YFSETQ, per germline. CDR3: CASSLANYRDTEAFF. CDR3 in DNA: TGCGCCAGCAGCTTGGCCAACTACAGGGACACTGAAGCTTTCTTT.

The table lists this clone with a count of one. The V and J genes are TRBV6-5 and TRBJ2-2; D is undetermined. CDR3 length: 15 residues. The V gene's germline CDR1 is MNHEY and CDR2 SVGAGI. V was clipped by 5 bases and J by 2 bases, with 12 bases between them. The CDR3 DNA sequence: TGTGCCAGCAGTCCCAATTCATATAACACCGGGGAGCTGTTTTTT. Its protein is CASSPNSYNTGELFF.

The chain uses TRBV29-1 and TRBJ2-1; the match to TRBD1 covers 7 bases. The CDR3 runs 12 residues. Per germline, CDR1 SQVTM and CDR2 ANQGSEA. V lost 4 bases to trimming and J lost 10 bases; unmatched junction nucleotides: 7. CDR3: CSVGQGIREQFF. CDR3 DNA sequence: TGCAGCGTTGGACAGGGAATTCGGGAGCAGTTCTTC.

V and J are TRBV9 and TRBJ2-7; D is unresolved. V dropped 3 bases and J dropped 0 bases, with 10 bases sitting between them. Germline values: CDR1 SGDLS, CDR2 YYNGEE. The CDR3 runs to 14 residues. The CDR3 is CASSADMGSYEQYF. The CDR3 nucleotides read TGTGCCAGCAGCGCCGATATGGGCTCCTACGAGCAGTACTTC.

This clone was recorded a few times. V gene TRBV7-2 combines with J gene TRBJ1-6; 9 bases line up with TRBD1. The V segment lost 5 bases and the J segment 10 bases; nucleotides outside the gene matches: 15. The CDR3 runs to 17 residues. From germline, CDR1 is SGHTA and CDR2 FQGNSA. CDR3 nucleotides: TGTGCCAGCAGCCCTGAGGGACAGGGAGTAATAGGATCACCCCTCCACTTT. This sequence encodes CASSPEGQGVIGSPLHF.

This clone was seen a single time. Other DNA sequences in this specimen translate into the identical CDR3. J is TRBJ2-1 and V is TRBV29-1; D is ambiguous. V was trimmed by 5 bases and J by 3 bases, leaving 5 bases between them. Germline V lookup: CDR1 SQVTM, CDR2 ANQGSEA. This CDR3 is 11 amino acids long. CDR3: CSVPGYNEQFF. CDR3 sequence (DNA): TGCAGCGTTCCAGGCTACAATGAGCAGTTCTTC.

DNA of the CDR3: TGTGCCAGCAGTTTGACAGGGGAGACCTACGAGCAGTACTTC. It encodes CASSLTGETYEQYF. This chain connects TRBV28 to TRBJ2-7; 8 nucleotides agree with TRBD1. V shed 3 bases and J 2 bases; nucleotides not matched to a gene: 3. There are 14 residues in the CDR3. Germline CDR1 and CDR2: MDHEN and SYDVKM.

This clone was seen a single time. In nucleotides, the CDR3 is TGTGCCAGCAGCTTCTCGGGGTACGAGCAGTACTTC. It translates to CASSFSGYEQYF. This chain uses TRBV5-4 with TRBJ2-7; a possible D gene is TRBD2 (5 bases). The germline CDR1 and CDR2 sequences are SGHNT and YYREEE (reference sequence). The CDR3 is 12 residues long. Trimming took off 2 bases at V and 4 bases at J, with 7 bases between the two ends.

CDR3 in amino acids: CASSLAGEAGNEKLFF. The CDR3 DNA is TGTGCCAGCAGCTTAGCAGGGGAGGCGGGTAATGAAAAACTGTTTTTT. The chain employs TRBV7-9 and TRBJ1-4; the D gene is possibly TRBD1 (5 bases). The germline CDR1 and CDR2 sequences are SEHNR and FQNEAQ (reference sequence). This CDR3 region has 16 residues. V was clipped by 0 bases and J by 4 bases, with 12 bases between them.

The chain is built from TRBV4-2 and TRBJ1-4, with D hard to call. The CDR3 has 15 residues. V lost 1 base and J 0 bases, leaving 6 bases between the germline ends. Germline-derived CDR1 and CDR2 are LGHNA and YNFKEQ. CDR3 DNA sequence: TGTGCCAGCAGCCAAGGCAGAGCAACTAATGAAAAACTGTTTTTT. Translated: CASSQGRATNEKLFF.

This chain connects TRBV18 to TRBJ2-7; 10 bases align to TRBD1. With 2 bases clipped from V and 2 bases from J, the junction kept 0 bases outside the gene matches. This CDR3 is 14 amino acids long. Germline-derived CDR1 and CDR2 are KGHSH and LQKENI. The CDR3 protein is CASSPGTGAYEQYF. CDR3 nucleotides: TGTGCCAGCTCACCAGGGACAGGGGCCTACGAGCAGTACTTC.

J is TRBJ2-7 and V is TRBV18; possibly TRBD1 for D (6 bases). The CDR3 is 12 amino acids. Deletions cut 6 bases from V and 3 bases from J, with 9 bases between. CDR1 is KGHSH, CDR2 LQKENI, per germline. CDR3 DNA: TGTGCCAGCTCGAGGGACAACTACGAGCAGTACTTC. Its protein is CASSRDNYEQYF.

The rearrangement uses TRBV3-1 (or the pseudogene TRBV3-2) and TRBJ2-1; 9 nucleotides match TRBD2. This CDR3 is built from 15 residues. Germline CDR1 and CDR2: LGHDT and YNNKEL (reference sequence). Trimming took 1 base from V and 9 from J; bases not matched to a gene: 7. The chain's CDR3 is CASSQGSLAGTEQFF. CDR3 sequence (DNA): TGTGCCAGCAGCCAAGGATCGCTAGCGGGGACTGAGCAGTTCTTC.

The rearrangement links TRBV4-1 to TRBJ1-4, with 10 nucleotides matching TRBD1. The CDR3 totals 16 residues. The germline V gene encodes CDR1 MGHRA and CDR2 YSYEKL. Trimming at V came to 0 bases and at J to 7 bases, leaving 5 bases not matched to a gene. CDR3 protein: CASSQDSGQGVEKLFF. The CDR3 DNA sequence: TGCGCCAGCAGCCAAGATTCCGGACAGGGGGTTGAAAAACTGTTTTTT.